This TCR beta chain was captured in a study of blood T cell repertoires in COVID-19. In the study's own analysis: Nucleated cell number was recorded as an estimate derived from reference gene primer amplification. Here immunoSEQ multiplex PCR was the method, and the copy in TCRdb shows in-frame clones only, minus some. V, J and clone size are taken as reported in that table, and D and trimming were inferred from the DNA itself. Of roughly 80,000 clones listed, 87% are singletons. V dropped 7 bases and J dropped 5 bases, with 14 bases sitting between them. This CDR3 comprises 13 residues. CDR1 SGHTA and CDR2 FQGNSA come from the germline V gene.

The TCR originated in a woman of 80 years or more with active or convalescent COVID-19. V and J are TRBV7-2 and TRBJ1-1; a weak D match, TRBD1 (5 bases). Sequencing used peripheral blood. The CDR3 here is CASTPFKGTEAFF. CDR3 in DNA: TGTGCCAGCACCCCGTTCAAGGGGACTGAAGCTTTCTTT.